In this sample, the clone carrying this T cell receptor beta chain is medium-sized (0.01 to 0.1%). No antigen is known for it. Other DNA sequences from this sample encode an identical CDR3 as well. Method: immunoSEQ multiplex PCR; TCRdb's copy keeps in-frame clones and lacks some. The table records some 48,000 clones, approximately 80% of them present only once. Time point in this sample: cycle 4 day 1 (C4D1), after six to seven weeks of nivolumab. Each patient relapsed following autologous stem cell transplantation, and prior brentuximab vedotin exposure differed. Complete response, partial response or progressive disease constituted the best responses recorded. The data were obtained in a study of PD-1 blockade in classical Hodgkin lymphoma. Overall study findings and caveats: It was among complete responders that baseline diversity resembled that of newly diagnosed patients. Newly diagnosed patients had baseline TCR diversity that was reportedly lower than that of healthy donors. Repertoire difference causes, possibly disease activity or prior therapy, remain undefined.

The CDR3 covers 15 residues. In germline, CDR1 is SGDLS, CDR2 YYNGEE. Germline trimming cut 0 bases from V and 4 bases from J; bases unmatched to any gene: 1. This receptor was obtained from a human donor with classical Hodgkin lymphoma. The chain joins TRBV9 to TRBJ2-2; 9 bases fit TRBD1. Specimen: peripheral blood mononuclear cells (PBMCs), collected before the fourth cycle of nivolumab. The DNA of the CDR3 is TGTGCCAGCAGCGTAGAGACAGGGGGCACCGGGGAGCTGTTTTTT. The encoded protein is CASSVETGGTGELFF.